Listed below are T cell receptor beta chains from one sample, sequenced in a study of CD4 T cells in relation to SARS-CoV-2 and coronaviruses. Sequenced by immunoSEQ multiplex PCR; TCRdb stores in-frame clones only, minus some. The table has 65,000 or so clones, around 87% seen once. Specimen: memory CD4+ T cells from PBMCs. These receptors all come from a human donor in good health. Each CDR3 is given with its conserved first and last residue. The D gene is left open where the match is weak. Some rows have no size entry. The others give once, few or many, or a class for an expanded clone.

D gene: NA
J gene: TRBJ2-1
V gene: TRBV29-1
clone size: NA
CDR3 DNA: TGCAGCGTACTGACGCGCTCCTACAATGAGCAGTTCTTC
CDR3 protein: CSVLTRSYNEQFF

D gene: NA
J gene: TRBJ2-1
V gene: TRBV2
clone size: NA
CDR3 DNA: TGTGCCAGCACGGGCGCGGGCCTCTACAATGAGCAGTTCTTC
CDR3 protein: CASTGAGLYNEQFF

D gene: NA
J gene: TRBJ1-1
V gene: TRBV7-3
clone size: NA
CDR3 DNA: TGTGCCAGCAGTCCTGACCGCTTGAACACTGAAGCTTTCTTT
CDR3 protein: CASSPDRLNTEAFF

D gene: TRBD2
J gene: TRBJ2-3
V gene: TRBV5-1
clone size: NA
CDR3 DNA: TGCGCCAGCAGCTTGACGACTAGCGGCACAGATACGCAGTATTTT
CDR3 protein: CASSLTTSGTDTQYF

D gene: NA
J gene: TRBJ2-4
V gene: TRBV20-1
clone size: NA
CDR3 DNA: TGCAGTCCCCAACAAGGAAACATTCAGTACTTC
CDR3 protein: CSPQQGNIQYF

D gene: TRBD2
J gene: TRBJ2-2
V gene: TRBV5-4
clone size: NA
CDR3 DNA: TGTGCCAGCAGCTTGGCCCAGCGGGGGAACACCGGGGAGCTGTTTTTT
CDR3 protein: CASSLAQRGNTGELFF

D gene: TRBD2
J gene: TRBJ2-7
V gene: TRBV28
clone size: NA
CDR3 DNA: TGTGCCAGCCTAAGGGTTAGCGGGTCCTACGAGCAGTACTTC
CDR3 protein: CASLRVSGSYEQYF

D gene: TRBD1
J gene: TRBJ2-1
V gene: TRBV11-3
clone size: NA
CDR3 DNA: TGTGCCAGCAGCCTGGGACAGGGCTCCTACAATGAGCAGTTCTTC
CDR3 protein: CASSLGQGSYNEQFF

D gene: TRBD2
J gene: TRBJ2-3
V gene: TRBV14
clone size: NA
CDR3 DNA: TGTGCCAGCAGCACTGGACTAGCGGCGAAGGCGGATACGCAGTATTTT
CDR3 protein: CASSTGLAAKADTQYF

D gene: NA
J gene: TRBJ1-1
V gene: TRBV2
clone size: NA
CDR3 DNA: TGTGCCAGCAGCCTCATATTAGGAGAAAACACTGAAGCTTTCTTT
CDR3 protein: CASSLILGENTEAFF

D gene: NA
J gene: TRBJ2-7
V gene: TRBV18
clone size: NA
CDR3 DNA: TGTGCCAGCTCACCGAGGACAACGTCCTACGAGCAGTACTTC
CDR3 protein: CASSPRTTSYEQYF

D gene: TRBD2
J gene: TRBJ2-4
V gene: TRBV10-2
clone size: NA
CDR3 DNA: TGCGCCAGCAGGGAGGGACTAGCGGGAGTCGGGGACATTCAGTACTTC
CDR3 protein: CASREGLAGVGDIQYF

D gene: TRBD1
J gene: TRBJ1-1
V gene: TRBV3-1/TRBV3-2
clone size: few
CDR3 DNA: TGTGCCAGCAGCCGATCGGGACAGGGAGCACCTGAAGCTTTCTTT
CDR3 protein: CASSRSGQGAPEAFF

D gene: NA
J gene: TRBJ2-2
V gene: TRBV5-6
clone size: NA
CDR3 DNA: TGTGCCAGCGGGCAGACGAACACCGGGGAGCTGTTTTTT
CDR3 protein: CASGQTNTGELFF

D gene: TRBD2
J gene: TRBJ2-7
V gene: TRBV7-9
clone size: NA
CDR3 DNA: TGTGCCAGCAGCTTAGCGACTAGCGGAAGAGGGTCCTACGAGCAGTACTTC
CDR3 protein: CASSLATSGRGSYEQYF

D gene: TRBD1
J gene: TRBJ2-3
V gene: TRBV10-3
clone size: NA
CDR3 DNA: TGTGCCATCACCCGAGGGGGCCGCACAGATACGCAGTATTTT
CDR3 protein: CAITRGGRTDTQYF

D gene: TRBD1
J gene: TRBJ2-5
V gene: TRBV2
clone size: NA
CDR3 DNA: TGTGCCAGCAGGCCCGGGACAGGAGTAGGTCAGACCCAGTACTTC
CDR3 protein: CASRPGTGVGQTQYF